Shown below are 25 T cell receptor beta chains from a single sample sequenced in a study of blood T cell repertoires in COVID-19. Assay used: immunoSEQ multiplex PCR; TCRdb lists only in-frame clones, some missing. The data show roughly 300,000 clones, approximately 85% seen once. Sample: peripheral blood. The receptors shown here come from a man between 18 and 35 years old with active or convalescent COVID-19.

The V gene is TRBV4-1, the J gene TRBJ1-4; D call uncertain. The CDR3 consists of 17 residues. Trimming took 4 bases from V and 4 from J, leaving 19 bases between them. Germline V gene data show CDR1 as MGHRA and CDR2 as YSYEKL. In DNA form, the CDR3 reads TGCGCCAGCAGCCGGCACATGAGGGATATAAATAATGAAAAACTGTTTTTT. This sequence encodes CASSRHMRDINNEKLFF.

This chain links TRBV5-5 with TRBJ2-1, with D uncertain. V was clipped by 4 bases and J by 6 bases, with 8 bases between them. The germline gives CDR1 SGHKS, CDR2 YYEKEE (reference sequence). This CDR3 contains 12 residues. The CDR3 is CASSQTGNEQFF. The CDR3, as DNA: TGTGCCAGCAGCCAGACGGGCAATGAGCAGTTCTTC.

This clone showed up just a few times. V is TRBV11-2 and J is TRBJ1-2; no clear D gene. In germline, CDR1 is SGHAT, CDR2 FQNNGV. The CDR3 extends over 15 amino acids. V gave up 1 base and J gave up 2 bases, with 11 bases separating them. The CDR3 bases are TGTGCCAGCAGCTTAGGGAGAGGGCTAAACTATGGCTACACCTTC. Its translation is CASSLGRGLNYGYTF.

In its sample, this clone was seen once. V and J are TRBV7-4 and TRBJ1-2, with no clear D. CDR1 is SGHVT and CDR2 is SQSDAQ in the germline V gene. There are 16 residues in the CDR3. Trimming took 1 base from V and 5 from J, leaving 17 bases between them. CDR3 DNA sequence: TGTGCCAGCAGCTTAGGGCCCTTGCGGTCCCTGTATGGCTACACCTTC. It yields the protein CASSLGPLRSLYGYTF.

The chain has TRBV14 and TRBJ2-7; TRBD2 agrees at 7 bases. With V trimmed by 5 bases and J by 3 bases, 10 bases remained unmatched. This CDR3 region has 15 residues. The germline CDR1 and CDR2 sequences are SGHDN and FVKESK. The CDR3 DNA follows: TGTGCCAGCAGCGTAATGGGGGGGACTATCTACGAGCAGTACTTC. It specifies CASSVMGGTIYEQYF.

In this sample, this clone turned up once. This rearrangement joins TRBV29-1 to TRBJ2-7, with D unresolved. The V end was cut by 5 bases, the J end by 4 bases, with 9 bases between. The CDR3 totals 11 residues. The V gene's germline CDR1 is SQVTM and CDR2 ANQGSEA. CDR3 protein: CSVSGTYEQYF. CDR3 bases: TGCAGCGTTTCAGGAACTTACGAGCAGTACTTC.

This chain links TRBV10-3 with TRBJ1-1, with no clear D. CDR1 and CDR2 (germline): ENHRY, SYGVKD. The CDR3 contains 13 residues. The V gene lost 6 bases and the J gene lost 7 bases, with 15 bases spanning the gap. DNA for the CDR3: TGTGCCATCAGGCCCGAGATTTCAGGTGAAGCTTTCTTT. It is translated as CAIRPEISGEAFF.

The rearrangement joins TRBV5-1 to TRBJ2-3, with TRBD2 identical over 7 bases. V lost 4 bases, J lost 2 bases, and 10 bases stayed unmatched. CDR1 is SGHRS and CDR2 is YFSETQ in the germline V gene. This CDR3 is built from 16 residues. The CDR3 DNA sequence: TGCGCCAGCAGCCCCGGATGGGGGGGAGTCACAGATACGCAGTATTTT. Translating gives CASSPGWGGVTDTQYF. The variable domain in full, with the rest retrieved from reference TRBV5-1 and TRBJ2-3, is KAGVTQTPRYLIKTRGQQVTLSCSPISGHRSVSWYQQTPGQGLQFLFEYFSETQRNKGNFPGRFSGRQFSNSRSEMNVSTLELGDSALYLCASSPGWGGVTDTQYFGPGTRLTVL.

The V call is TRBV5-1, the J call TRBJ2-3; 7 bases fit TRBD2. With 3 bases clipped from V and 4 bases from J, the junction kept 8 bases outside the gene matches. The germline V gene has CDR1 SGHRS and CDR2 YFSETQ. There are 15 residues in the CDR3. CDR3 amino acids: CASSYERGDSDTQYF. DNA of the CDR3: TGCGCCAGCAGCTATGAGCGGGGAGACTCAGATACGCAGTATTTT.

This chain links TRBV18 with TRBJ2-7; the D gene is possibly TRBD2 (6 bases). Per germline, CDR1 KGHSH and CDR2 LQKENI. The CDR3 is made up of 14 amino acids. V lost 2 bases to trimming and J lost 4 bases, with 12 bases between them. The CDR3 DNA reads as TGTGCCAGCTCACCAATTCCGGGGGAGTACGAGCAGTACTTC. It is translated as CASSPIPGEYEQYF. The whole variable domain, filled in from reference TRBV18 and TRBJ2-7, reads NAGVMQNPRHLVRRRGQEARLRCSPMKGHSHVYWYRQLPEEGLKFMVYLQKENIIDESGMPKERFSAEFPKEGPSILRIQQVVRGDSAAYFCASSPIPGEYEQYFGPGTRLTVT.

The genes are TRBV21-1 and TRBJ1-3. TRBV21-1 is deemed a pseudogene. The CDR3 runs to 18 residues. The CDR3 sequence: CASSKEEGEGRSGNTIYF. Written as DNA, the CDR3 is TGTGCCAGCAGCAAAGAAGAGGGAGAGGGTAGGTCTGGAAACACCATATATTTT.

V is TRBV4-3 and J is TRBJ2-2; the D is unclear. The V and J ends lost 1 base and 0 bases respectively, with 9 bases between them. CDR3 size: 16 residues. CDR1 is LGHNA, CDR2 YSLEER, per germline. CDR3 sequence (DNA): TGCGCCAGCAGCCAAGGAGACTTTTCGAACACCGGGGAGCTGTTTTTT. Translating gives CASSQGDFSNTGELFF.

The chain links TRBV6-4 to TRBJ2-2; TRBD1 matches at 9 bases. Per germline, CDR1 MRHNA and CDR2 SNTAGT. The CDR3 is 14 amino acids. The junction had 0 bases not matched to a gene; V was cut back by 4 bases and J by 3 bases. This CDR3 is CASSGTGDTGELFF. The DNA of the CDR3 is TGTGCCAGCAGTGGGACAGGGGACACCGGGGAGCTGTTTTTT.

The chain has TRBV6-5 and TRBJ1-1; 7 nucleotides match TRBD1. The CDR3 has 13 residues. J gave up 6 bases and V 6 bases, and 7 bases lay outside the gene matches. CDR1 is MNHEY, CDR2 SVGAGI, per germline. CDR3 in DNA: TGTGCCAGCAGGGTCGACAGGGTCGCTGAAGCTTTCTTT. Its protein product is CASRVDRVAEAFF.

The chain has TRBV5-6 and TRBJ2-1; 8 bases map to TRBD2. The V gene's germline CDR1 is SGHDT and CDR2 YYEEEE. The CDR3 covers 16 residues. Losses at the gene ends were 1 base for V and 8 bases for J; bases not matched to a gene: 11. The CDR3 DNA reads TGTGCCAGCAGCTTGTTAGGACCAGCGGGGGCCGATGAGCAGTTCTTC. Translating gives CASSLLGPAGADEQFF.

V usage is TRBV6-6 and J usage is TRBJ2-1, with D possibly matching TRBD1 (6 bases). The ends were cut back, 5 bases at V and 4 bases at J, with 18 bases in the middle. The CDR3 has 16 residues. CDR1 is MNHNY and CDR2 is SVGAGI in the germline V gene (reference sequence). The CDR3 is CASSLSTGNLYNEQFF. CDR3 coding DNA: TGTGCCAGCAGTCTTTCCACAGGGAATCTTTACAATGAGCAGTTCTTC.

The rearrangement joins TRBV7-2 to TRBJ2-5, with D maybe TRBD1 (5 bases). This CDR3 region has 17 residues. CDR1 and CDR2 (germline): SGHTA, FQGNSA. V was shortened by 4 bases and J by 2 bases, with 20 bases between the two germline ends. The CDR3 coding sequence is TGTGCCAGCAGCTCCCCATCCATGACAGAGCCTCAAGAGACCCAGTACTTC. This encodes CASSSPSMTEPQETQYF. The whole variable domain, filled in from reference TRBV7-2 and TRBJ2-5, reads GAGVSQSPSNKVTEKGKDVELRCDPISGHTALYWYRQSLGQGLEFLIYFQGNSAPDKSGLPSDRFSAERTGGSVSTLTIQRTQQEDSAVYLCASSSPSMTEPQETQYFGPGTRLLVL.

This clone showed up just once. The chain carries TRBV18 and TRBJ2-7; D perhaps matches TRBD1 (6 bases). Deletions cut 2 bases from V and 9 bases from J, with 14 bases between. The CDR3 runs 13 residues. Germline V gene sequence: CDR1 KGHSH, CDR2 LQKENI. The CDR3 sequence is CASSPSEQGRQYF. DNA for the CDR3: TGTGCCAGCTCACCATCCGAACAGGGAAGGCAGTACTTC. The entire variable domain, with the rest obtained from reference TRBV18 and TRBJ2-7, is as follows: NAGVMQNPRHLVRRRGQEARLRCSPMKGHSHVYWYRQLPEEGLKFMVYLQKENIIDESGMPKERFSAEFPKEGPSILRIQQVVRGDSAAYFCASSPSEQGRQYFGPGTRLTVT.

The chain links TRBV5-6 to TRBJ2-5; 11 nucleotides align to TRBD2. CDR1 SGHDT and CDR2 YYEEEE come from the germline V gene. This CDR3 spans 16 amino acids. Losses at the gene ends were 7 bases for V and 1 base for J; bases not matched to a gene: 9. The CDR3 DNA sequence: TGTGCCAGCCATCAGGCTAGCGGGGGGCCCCAAGAGACCCAGTACTTC. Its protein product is CASHQASGGPQETQYF.

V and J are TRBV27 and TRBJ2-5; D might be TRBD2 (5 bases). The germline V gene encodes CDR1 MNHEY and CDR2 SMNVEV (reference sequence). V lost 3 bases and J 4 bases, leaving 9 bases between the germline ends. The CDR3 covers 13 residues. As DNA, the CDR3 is TGTGCCAGCAGTTTCCGTAGCGTAGAGACCCAGTACTTC. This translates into CASSFRSVETQYF.

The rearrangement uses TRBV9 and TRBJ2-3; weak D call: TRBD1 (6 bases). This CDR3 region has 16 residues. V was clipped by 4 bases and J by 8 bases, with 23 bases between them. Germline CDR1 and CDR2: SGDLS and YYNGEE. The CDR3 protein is CASSQLGARSLRTQYF. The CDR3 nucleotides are TGTGCCAGCAGCCAGTTGGGGGCCCGGTCCCTCCGTACGCAGTATTTT.

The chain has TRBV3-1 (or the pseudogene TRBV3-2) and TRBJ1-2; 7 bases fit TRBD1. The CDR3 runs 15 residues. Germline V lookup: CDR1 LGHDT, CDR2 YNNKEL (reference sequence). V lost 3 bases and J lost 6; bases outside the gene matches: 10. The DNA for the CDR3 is TGTGCCAGCAGCCAGATCCCGACAGGGCCGGATGGCTACACCTTC. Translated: CASSQIPTGPDGYTF.

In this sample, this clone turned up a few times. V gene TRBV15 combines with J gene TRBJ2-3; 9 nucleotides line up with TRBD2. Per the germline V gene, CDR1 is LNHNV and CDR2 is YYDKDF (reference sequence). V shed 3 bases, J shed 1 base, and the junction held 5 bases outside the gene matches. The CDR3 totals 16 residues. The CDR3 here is CATSRVRGGGTDTQYF. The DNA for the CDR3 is TGTGCCACCAGCAGGGTGCGGGGGGGCGGCACAGATACGCAGTATTTT.

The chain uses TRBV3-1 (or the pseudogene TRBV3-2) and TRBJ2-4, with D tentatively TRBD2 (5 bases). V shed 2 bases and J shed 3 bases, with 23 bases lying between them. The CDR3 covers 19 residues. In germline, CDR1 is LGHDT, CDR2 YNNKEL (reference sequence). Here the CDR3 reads CASSQFTGSKPSVKNIQYF. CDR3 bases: TGTGCCAGCAGCCAATTCACGGGATCTAAACCGAGCGTCAAAAACATTCAGTACTTC.

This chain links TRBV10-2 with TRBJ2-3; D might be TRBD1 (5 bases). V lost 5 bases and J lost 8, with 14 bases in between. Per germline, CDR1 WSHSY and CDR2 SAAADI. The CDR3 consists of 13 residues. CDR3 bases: TGCGCCAGCAGTCGGCAAGTTCAGGGTACGCAGTATTTT. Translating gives CASSRQVQGTQYF.